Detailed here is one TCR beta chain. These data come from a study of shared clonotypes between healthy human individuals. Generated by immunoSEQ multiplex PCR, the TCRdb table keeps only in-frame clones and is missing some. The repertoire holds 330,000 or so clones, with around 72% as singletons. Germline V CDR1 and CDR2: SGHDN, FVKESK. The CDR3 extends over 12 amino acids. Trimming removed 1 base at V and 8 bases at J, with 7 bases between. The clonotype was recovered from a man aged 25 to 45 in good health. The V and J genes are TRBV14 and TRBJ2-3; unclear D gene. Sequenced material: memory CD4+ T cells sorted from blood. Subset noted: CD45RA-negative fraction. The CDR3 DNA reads TGTGCCAGCAGCCAAGTACTCAGTACGCAGTATTTT. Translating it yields CASSQVLSTQYF.